This T cell receptor (beta chain) emerged from a study of neoadjuvant anti-PD-1 for oral cavity cancer. Study background: Patients without progression received a fourth nivolumab dose around day 43, then surgical resection on days 50-56. Study outcomes and limitations: Treg/Th17 ratio rose with pretreatment blood and fell with post-treatment tumor TCRbeta clonality.

In regard to this clone: Its antigen is unknown.

Sequenced by immunoSEQ multiplex PCR; TCRdb stores in-frame clones only, minus some. The sample shows roughly 14,000 clones, over 60% of them seen only once. Germline loops: CDR1 SGHRS, CDR2 YFSETQ. The V and J ends lost 0 bases and 15 bases, in that order; junction bases with no gene match: 9. The CDR3 contains 14 residues. This receptor was identified in a person aged 35-80 years with oral cavity squamous cell carcinoma. The source material was PBMCs, sampled before nivolumab (anti-PD-1) treatment. The V and J genes are TRBV5-1 and TRBJ2-4; 10 nucleotides match TRBD2. The CDR3 sequence: CASSLDATSGPRYF. For the CDR3, the DNA is TGCGCCAGCAGCTTGGACGCGACTAGCGGGCCCAGGTACTTC.